The clone carrying this TCR beta chain was observed many times. Its specificity is unknown. Unique molecular identifiers tagged the TCRbeta library. One entry per CDR3 protein results from TCRdb running MiXCR on the PCR reads. The sample includes hundreds of thousands of distinct CDR3 sequences, approximately 12% seen only once; the top ten take around 2%. Germline-derived CDR1 and CDR2 are SGDLS and YYNGEE. Trimming removed 6 bases from V and 0 bases from J, with 7 bases in between. This CDR3 comprises 13 residues. The data belong to a study of T-cell reconstitution after alpha-beta-depleted transplantation in children. Notes on the study in general: Some patients' high day-60 TCRbeta diversity was traced to surviving recipient T cells and thymic progenitors.

The clonotype comes from a male patient between 10 and 17 years old who had a stem cell transplant for acute myeloid leukemia, so the T cells may come from the graft donor. The starting material was PBMCs, mostly from graft donor cells, obtained 360 days after TCRalphabeta/CD19-depleted stem cell transplant. V usage is TRBV9 and J usage is TRBJ2-1; unclear D gene. CDR3 amino acids: CASTGSSYNEQFF. Here the CDR3 DNA reads TGTGCCAGCACGGGTAGCTCCTACAATGAGCAGTTCTTC. The variable domain in full, completed from reference TRBV9 and TRBJ2-1, reads DSGVTQTPKHLITATGQRVTLRCSPRSGDLSVYWYQQSLDQGLQFLIQYYNGEERAKGNILERFSAQQFPDLHSELNLSSLELGDSALYFCASTGSSYNEQFFGPGTRLTVL.